This T cell receptor beta chain is drawn from a study of kidney transplant recipient with SARS-CoV-2 infection. Trimming stripped 5 bases from V and 4 bases from J, with 23 bases between. From germline, CDR1 is WSHSY and CDR2 SAAADI. The CDR3 is made up of 17 amino acids. TCRdb recomputed calls from the reads with MiXCR, one row per CDR3 protein. The table includes 200,000 to 300,000 distinct CDR3 sequences, around 26% detected once. The gene calls are TRBV10-2 and TRBJ1-2; D ambiguous. This sequence was found in a male patient aged 30 to 40 who had COVID-19 and was a kidney transplant recipient. These T cells may partly come from the graft donor. This sample comprised a blood sample, obtained at baseline and between days 110 and 120 from a kidney transplant recipient. CDR3 region: CASSSVDTSRKTYGYTF. The CDR3 bases are TGCGCCAGCAGTAGTGTAGACACTTCTAGAAAGACCTATGGCTACACCTTC.